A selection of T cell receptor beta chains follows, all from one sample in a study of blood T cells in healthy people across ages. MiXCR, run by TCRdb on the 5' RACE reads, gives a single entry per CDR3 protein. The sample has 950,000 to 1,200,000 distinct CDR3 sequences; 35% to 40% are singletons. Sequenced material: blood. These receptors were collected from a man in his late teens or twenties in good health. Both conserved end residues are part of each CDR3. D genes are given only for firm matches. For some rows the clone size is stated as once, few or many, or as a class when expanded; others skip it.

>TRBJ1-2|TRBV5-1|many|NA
TGCGCCAGCAGCGAGGACAGTACTAACTATGGCTACACCTTC
CASSEDSTNYGYTF
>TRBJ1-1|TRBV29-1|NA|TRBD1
TGCAGCGTTGTTCTAGCGGGACAGGGGTACACTGAAGCTTTCTTT
CSVVLAGQGYTEAFF
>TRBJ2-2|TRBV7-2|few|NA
TGTGCCAGCAGCACCCAGGTCGGGGAGCTGTTTTTT
CASSTQVGELFF
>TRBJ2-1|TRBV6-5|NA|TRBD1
TGTGCCAGCAGTTACGGCGGGACAGGGTACAATGAGCAGTTCTTC
CASSYGGTGYNEQFF
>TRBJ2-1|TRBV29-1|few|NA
TGCAGCGTTGCTCCCACGGACGGGGTCAACAATGAGCAGTTCTTC
CSVAPTDGVNNEQFF
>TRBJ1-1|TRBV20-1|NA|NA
TGCAGTGCGCGCCATACGGGACAAAACACTGAAGCTTTCTTT
CSARHTGQNTEAFF
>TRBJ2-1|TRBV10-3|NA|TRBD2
TGTGCCAGCATGAGCGGGGATTCCTACAATGAGCAGTTCTTC
CASMSGDSYNEQFF
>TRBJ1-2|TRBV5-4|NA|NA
TGTGCCAGCAGCTCGGACAGCCTTAACTATGGCTACACCTTC
CASSSDSLNYGYTF
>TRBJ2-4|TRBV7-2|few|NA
TGTGCCAGCAGCTTAGTCGTAGGAGCCAAAAACATTCAGTACTTC
CASSLVVGAKNIQYF
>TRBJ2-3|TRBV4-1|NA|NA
TGCGCCAGCAGCCAAGATGGTCCGGGGGCGGATACGCAGTATTTT
CASSQDGPGADTQYF
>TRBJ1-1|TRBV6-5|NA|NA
TGTGCCAGCAGAAGAGACAGAATGAACACTGAAGCTTTCTTT
CASRRDRMNTEAFF
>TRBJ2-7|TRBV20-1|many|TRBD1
TGCAGTGCTAGTGACAGGGGAGGATACGAGCAGTACTTC
CSASDRGGYEQYF
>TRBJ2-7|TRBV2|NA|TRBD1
TGTGCCAGCAGTGATCGGGACAGGGCCACCTACGAGCAGTACTTC
CASSDRDRATYEQYF
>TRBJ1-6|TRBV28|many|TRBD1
TGTGCCAGCAGGCCGGACAGGGGTAGTTCACCCCTCCACTTT
CASRPDRGSSPLHF
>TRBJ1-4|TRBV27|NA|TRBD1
TGTGCCAGCAGTCTATACAAAGGGACAGCAACTAATGAAAAACTGTTTTTT
CASSLYKGTATNEKLFF
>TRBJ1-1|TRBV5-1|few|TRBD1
TGCGCCAGCAGCTCGACCACCGGGACAGCCACAGACACTGAAGCTTTCTTT
CASSSTTGTATDTEAFF
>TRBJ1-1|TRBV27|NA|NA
TGTGCCAGCAGGTTATCCCTAAACACTGAAGCTTTCTTT
CASRLSLNTEAFF
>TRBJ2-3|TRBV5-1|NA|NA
TGCGCCAGCACCCCAAGCGAGAGGGCCACAGATACGCAGTATTTT
CASTPSERATDTQYF
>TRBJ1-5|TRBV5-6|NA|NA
TGTGCCAGCAGCCCCAGCTACGGATTCGGGCCCCAGCATTTT
CASSPSYGFGPQHF
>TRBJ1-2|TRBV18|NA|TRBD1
TGTGCCAGCTCGCACCGGGACAGGGGGCTACCTAACTATGGCTACACCTTC
CASSHRDRGLPNYGYTF
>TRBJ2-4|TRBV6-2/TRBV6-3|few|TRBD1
TGTGCCAGCAGCCGACAGGGCCAAAACATTCAGTACTTC
CASSRQGQNIQYF
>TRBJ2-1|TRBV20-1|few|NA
TGCAGTGCTACCCGGGACTCCTACAATGAGCAGTTCTTC
CSATRDSYNEQFF
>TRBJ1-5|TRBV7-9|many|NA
TGTGCCAGCAGCCTGACAGAAAGCAATCAGCCCCAGCATTTT
CASSLTESNQPQHF
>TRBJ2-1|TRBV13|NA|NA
TGTGCCAGCAGCTTCGATCTGTACAATGAGCAGTTCTTC
CASSFDLYNEQFF
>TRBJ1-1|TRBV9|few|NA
TGTGCCAGCAGCGTTGGATCTTCGGATGAAGCTTTCTTT
CASSVGSSDEAFF
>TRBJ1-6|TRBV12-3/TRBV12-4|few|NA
TGTGCCAGCAGTTTGATCACAGGGAACTCACCCCTCCACTTT
CASSLITGNSPLHF